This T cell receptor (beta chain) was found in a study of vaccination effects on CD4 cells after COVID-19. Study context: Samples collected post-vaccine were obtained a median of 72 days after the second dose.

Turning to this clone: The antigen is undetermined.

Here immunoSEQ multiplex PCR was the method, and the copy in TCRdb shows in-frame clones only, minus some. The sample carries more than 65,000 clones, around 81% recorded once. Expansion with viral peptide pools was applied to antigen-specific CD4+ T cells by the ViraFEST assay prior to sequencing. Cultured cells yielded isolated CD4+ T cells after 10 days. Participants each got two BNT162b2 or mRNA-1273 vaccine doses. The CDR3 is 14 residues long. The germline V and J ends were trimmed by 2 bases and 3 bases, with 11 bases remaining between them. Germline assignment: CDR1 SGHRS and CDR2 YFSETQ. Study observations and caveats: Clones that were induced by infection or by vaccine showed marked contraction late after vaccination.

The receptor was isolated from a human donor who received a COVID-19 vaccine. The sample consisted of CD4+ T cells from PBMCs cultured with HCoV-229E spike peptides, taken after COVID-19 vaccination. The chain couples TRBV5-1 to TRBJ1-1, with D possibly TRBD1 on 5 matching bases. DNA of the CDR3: TGCGCCAGCAGCTTTCAGGGTTCTTACACTGAAGCTTTCTTT. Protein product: CASSFQGSYTEAFF.